Shown below are 32 T cell receptor beta chains from a single sample sequenced in a study of blood T cell repertoires in COVID-19. TCRdb's copy holds only in-frame clones and misses some; the assay was immunoSEQ multiplex PCR. The sample records around 100,000 clones, roughly nine tenths being singletons. Sequencing used peripheral blood. Every receptor here comes from a man in his sixties with acute or convalescent COVID-19.

This CDR3 reads CASSQVVLLNEKLFF. CDR3 DNA sequence: TGCGCCAGCAGCCAAGTTGTTCTCCTCAATGAAAAACTGTTTTTT. This chain links TRBV4-1 with TRBJ1-4, with D uncertain. The germline gives CDR1 MGHRA, CDR2 YSYEKL. The CDR3 spans 15 residues. The V end lost 1 base, the J end lost 5 bases, and 11 bases lay between the germline ends.

The chain employs TRBV19 and TRBJ1-5; D might be TRBD1 (6 bases). Trimming removed 3 bases from V and 0 bases from J, with 21 bases in between. Germline V gene sequence: CDR1 LNHDA, CDR2 SQIVND (reference sequence). CDR3 size: 19 residues. The CDR3 here is CASSMMWGLEANSNQPQHF. The CDR3, as DNA: TGTGCCAGTAGTATGATGTGGGGGCTCGAAGCTAATAGCAATCAGCCCCAGCATTTT.

The rearrangement joins TRBV30 to TRBJ2-3, with D tentatively TRBD2 (5 bases). Between the trimmed V and J ends, which lost 2 bases and 0 bases, there was a span of 15 bases. Germline values: CDR1 GTSNPN, CDR2 SVGIG (reference sequence). CDR3 size: 16 residues. CDR3 sequence (DNA): TGTGCCTGGAGTTCCCTGTGGCGGACTAGCACAGATACGCAGTATTTT. Translated, it gives CAWSSLWRTSTDTQYF.

The chain employs TRBV7-9 and TRBJ2-3, with a possible D match to TRBD1 (5 bases). This CDR3 contains 13 residues. The germline V gene has CDR1 SEHNR and CDR2 FQNEAQ (reference sequence). The V gene lost 3 bases and the J gene lost 5 bases, with 9 bases spanning the gap. CDR3 amino acids: CASSFNQGDTQYF. Here the CDR3 DNA reads TGTGCCAGCAGCTTTAATCAGGGAGATACGCAGTATTTT.

The chain is built from TRBV6-5 and TRBJ1-1, with D maybe TRBD1 (5 bases). CDR3 size: 12 residues. Germline V gene lookup returns CDR1 MNHEY and CDR2 SVGAGI. Trimming cost V 6 bases and J 7 bases, with 12 bases left between them. CDR3 coding DNA: TGTGCCAGCAGACCGCTTAGGGGTGAAGCTTTCTTT. It specifies CASRPLRGEAFF.

Turning to this clone: This sample includes further DNA sequences coding for the same CDR3. This chain links TRBV19 with TRBJ1-6; D is ambiguous. The CDR3 loop spans 15 amino acids. Per the germline V gene, CDR1 is LNHDA and CDR2 is SQIVND (reference sequence). V shed 5 bases and J shed 2 bases, with 10 bases lying between them. The CDR3 sequence is CASSSTGTYNSPLHF. The CDR3 DNA follows: TGTGCCAGTAGTTCTACCGGGACCTATAATTCACCCCTCCACTTT.

The chain couples TRBV6-5 to TRBJ1-2; no definite D call. This CDR3 comprises 13 residues. The V gene lost 6 bases and the J gene lost 8 bases, with 16 bases spanning the gap. The V gene's germline CDR1 is MNHEY and CDR2 SVGAGI. This chain's CDR3 is CASSPREGGGYTF. For the CDR3, the DNA is TGTGCCAGCAGCCCCCGGGAGGGAGGAGGCTACACCTTC.

V gene TRBV20-1 combines with J gene TRBJ2-7; D remains unclear. The ends were cut back, 7 bases at V and 3 bases at J, with 10 bases in the middle. Germline values: CDR1 DFQATT, CDR2 SNEGSKA (reference sequence). The CDR3 has 11 residues. DNA of the CDR3: TGCAGTGGGAGTATCGGCTACGAGCAGTACTTC. This codes for CSGSIGYEQYF.

The V and J genes are TRBV18 and TRBJ2-1, with TRBD1 matching 7 bases. CDR3 length: 16 residues. CDR1 and CDR2 from the germline V gene are KGHSH and LQKENI. With V trimmed by 4 bases and J by 1 base, 7 bases remained unmatched. CDR3 nucleotides: TGTGCCAGCTCACTTGAGGACAGGAGGTCCTACAATGAGCAGTTCTTC. As protein: CASSLEDRRSYNEQFF.

CDR3 nucleotide sequence: TGTGCCAGCAGCGCGACAGGGCTCTATGGCTACACCTTC. Translating it yields CASSATGLYGYTF. The J gene is TRBJ1-2, the V gene TRBV12-3 or TRBV12-4; 7 nucleotides agree with TRBD1. The CDR3 runs 13 residues. With V trimmed by 6 bases and J by 4 bases, 5 bases remained unmatched.

This chain uses TRBV5-1 with TRBJ2-5; 10 nucleotides agree with TRBD1. The trim removed 2 bases at V and 5 bases at J, leaving 9 bases unmatched. This CDR3 region has 16 residues. Germline V gene lookup returns CDR1 SGHRS and CDR2 YFSETQ. This chain's CDR3 is CASSFSGTGVHETQYF. The DNA for the CDR3 is TGCGCCAGCAGCTTTTCCGGGACAGGGGTTCACGAGACCCAGTACTTC. Together with reference TRBV5-1 and TRBJ2-5, the CDR3 gives the full variable domain: KAGVTQTPRYLIKTRGQQVTLSCSPISGHRSVSWYQQTPGQGLQFLFEYFSETQRNKGNFPGRFSGRQFSNSRSEMNVSTLELGDSALYLCASSFSGTGVHETQYFGPGTRLLVL.

This clone was found a few times. The gene calls are TRBV6-2 or TRBV6-3 and TRBJ1-6; no reliable D call. Germline loops: CDR1 MNHEY, CDR2 SVGEGT. The V end was cut by 2 bases, the J end by 10 bases, with 12 bases between. There are 14 residues in the CDR3. CDR3 DNA sequence: TGTGCCAGCAGTTACGAGGAGGTACCGTCACCCCTCCACTTT. Protein product: CASSYEEVPSPLHF.

The chain uses TRBV4-2 and TRBJ1-3, with TRBD1 matching 10 bases. This CDR3 has 18 residues. V dropped 4 bases and J dropped 4; count of bases not matched to a gene: 13. Per germline, CDR1 LGHNA and CDR2 YNFKEQ. The CDR3 DNA is TGTGCCAGCAGCCCCTCCTCCCTGACAGGGGGCTTGGGAAACACCATATATTTT. It yields the protein CASSPSSLTGGLGNTIYF.

The CDR3 region is CASSWDRAANSPLHF. DNA of the CDR3: TGTGCCAGCAGTTGGGACAGGGCGGCCAATTCACCCCTCCACTTT. V and J are TRBV6-5 and TRBJ1-6, with 9 bases aligning to TRBD1. The CDR3 is made up of 15 amino acids. Per germline, CDR1 MNHEY and CDR2 SVGAGI. Trimming at V came to 4 bases and at J to 7 bases, leaving 5 bases not matched to a gene.

The V call is TRBV29-1, the J call TRBJ1-3, with 7 bases identical to TRBD1. Germline V gives CDR1 SQVTM, CDR2 ANQGSEA. Trimming removed 7 bases from V and 2 bases from J; junction bases left unmatched: 5. The CDR3 sequence is 13 residues long. CDR3 amino acids: CSAVQGTGNTIYF. Here the CDR3 DNA reads TGCAGCGCCGTACAGGGGACTGGAAACACCATATATTTT. Variable domain in full (rest from reference TRBV29-1 and TRBJ1-3): SAVISQKPSRDICQRGTSLTIQCQVDSQVTMMFWYRQQPGQSLTLIATANQGSEATYESGFVIDKFPISRPNLTFSTLTVSNMSPEDSSIYLCSAVQGTGNTIYFGEGSWLTVV.

The CDR3 protein is CASSLGSGSGDTQYF. The CDR3 region has the DNA TGTGCCAGCAGCTTAGGGAGCGGGAGCGGAGATACGCAGTATTTT. V and J are TRBV7-8 and TRBJ2-3, with TRBD2 matching over 8 bases. Germline V gene lookup returns CDR1 SGHVS and CDR2 FQNEAQ. The V segment lost 1 base and the J segment 5 bases; nucleotides outside the gene matches: 5. The CDR3 is 15 amino acids.

The chain links TRBV7-8 to TRBJ2-3; D is uncertain. The CDR3 length is 13 residues. V lost 1 base and J lost 4, with 6 bases in between. Germline lookup yields CDR1 SGHVS and CDR2 FQNEAQ. The CDR3 loop reads CASSLVRADTQYF. CDR3 nucleotides: TGTGCCAGCAGCTTAGTCCGGGCAGATACGCAGTATTTT.

As DNA, the CDR3 is TGTGCCAGCAGCGGGGGGACTCTAGAGACCCAGTACTTC. Translating it yields CASSGGTLETQYF. The V and J genes are TRBV9 and TRBJ2-5; tentative D call: TRBD2 (6 bases). The CDR3 spans 13 residues. The germline CDR1 and CDR2 sequences are SGDLS and YYNGEE. Trimming took 3 bases from V and 4 from J, leaving 10 bases between them.

This chain joins TRBV29-1 and TRBJ2-1; the match to TRBD2 covers 12 bases. V shed 4 bases, J shed 9 bases, and the junction held 13 bases outside the gene matches. The CDR3 sequence is 16 residues long. Germline V gene data show CDR1 as SQVTM and CDR2 as ANQGSEA. Here the CDR3 reads CSVGLAGGPTMGEQFF. The CDR3 DNA is TGCAGCGTTGGTCTAGCGGGAGGGCCGACTATGGGTGAGCAGTTCTTC.

Turning to this clone: Compared with germline, one end of the junction differs, possibly owing to a read error. The chain uses TRBV2 and TRBJ1-6; possibly TRBD1 for D (6 bases). Germline CDR1 SNHLY, CDR2 FYNNEI. CDR3 length: 15 residues. The CDR3 DNA reads as TGTGCCAGCTGGGCAGGGGCCTCCAATAATTCACCCCTCCACTTT. This sequence encodes CASWAGASNNSPLHF.

CDR3 loop: CASGGTSGKGGSYEQYF. The DNA of the CDR3 is TGCGCCAGCGGAGGGACTAGCGGGAAGGGGGGGTCCTACGAGCAGTACTTC. V and J are TRBV10-1 and TRBJ2-7; 13 nucleotides line up with TRBD2. V lost 8 bases, J lost 1 base, and 11 bases stayed unmatched. Germline V gene sequence: CDR1 WNHNN, CDR2 SYGVQD (reference sequence). The length of the CDR3 is 17 residues.

The chain is built from TRBV29-1 and TRBJ2-7; D gene uncertain. Deletions cut 8 bases from V and 4 bases from J, with 12 bases between. Germline CDR1 is SQVTM and CDR2 is ANQGSEA. The CDR3 is made up of 11 amino acids. In DNA, the CDR3 is TGCAGCATTTATCGAGGATACGAGCAGTACTTC. It is translated as CSIYRGYEQYF.

The genes are TRBV6-6 and TRBJ1-1; D call uncertain. V lost 7 bases and J 3 bases, leaving 9 bases between the germline ends. CDR3 size: 12 residues. Looked up from germline, CDR1 is MNHNY and CDR2 is SVGAGI (reference sequence). CDR3 amino acids: CASIQDYTEAFF. The CDR3 region has the DNA TGTGCCAGCATCCAGGACTACACTGAAGCTTTCTTT.

V and J are TRBV19 and TRBJ2-2, with 10 bases identical to TRBD2. This CDR3 has 19 amino acids. CDR1 is LNHDA, CDR2 SQIVND, per germline (reference sequence). Germline trimming cut 7 bases from V and 6 bases from J; bases unmatched to any gene: 20. Here the CDR3 DNA reads TGTGCCAGTACCACAGGGATCGGCTGGGCTAGCGGGAGATCCGGGGAGCTGTTTTTT. Protein: CASTTGIGWASGRSGELFF.

V is TRBV6-5 and J is TRBJ1-2; the D is unclear. V lost 0 bases and J lost 3, with 11 bases in between. The CDR3 has 15 residues. CDR1 is MNHEY, CDR2 SVGAGI, per germline. The CDR3 is CASSYSSNSYYGYTF. CDR3 coding DNA: TGTGCCAGCAGTTACTCCTCGAACAGCTACTATGGCTACACCTTC.

The rearrangement uses TRBV11-2 and TRBJ2-7; TRBD1 matches at 8 bases. The CDR3 consists of 14 residues. The germline V gene encodes CDR1 SGHAT and CDR2 FQNNGV. Trimming at V came to 1 base and at J to 6 bases, leaving 5 bases not matched to a gene. The CDR3 DNA reads as TGTGCCAGCAGCTTAGGGACAGGGTCGATCGAGCAGTACTTC. Translated: CASSLGTGSIEQYF.

This clone was observed once. V gene TRBV5-1 combines with J gene TRBJ2-3, with D possibly being TRBD2 (5 bases). The V gene lost 4 bases and the J gene lost 5 bases, with 11 bases spanning the gap. This CDR3 is 13 amino acids long. Germline assignment: CDR1 SGHRS and CDR2 YFSETQ. Here the CDR3 reads CASSGVALDTQYF. The CDR3 nucleotides read TGCGCCAGCAGCGGGGTAGCGCTAGATACGCAGTATTTT.

V is TRBV5-1 and J is TRBJ1-5; 7 nucleotides align to TRBD1. CDR1 is SGHRS and CDR2 is YFSETQ in the germline V gene. The CDR3 consists of 15 residues. Trimming at V came to 4 bases and at J to 1 base, leaving 5 bases not matched to a gene. The CDR3 bases are TGCGCCAGCAGCCTGACAGGGACGAGCAATCAGCCCCAGCATTTT. It is translated as CASSLTGTSNQPQHF.

The J gene is TRBJ1-1, the V gene TRBV9; 8 bases are a match to TRBD1. CDR3 size: 13 residues. The germline gives CDR1 SGDLS, CDR2 YYNGEE. J gave up 3 bases and V 5 bases, and 3 bases lay outside the gene matches. CDR3 residues: CASSETGDTEAFF. The CDR3 DNA sequence: TGTGCCAGCAGTGAGACAGGGGACACTGAAGCTTTCTTT.

V and J are TRBV18 and TRBJ2-5, with 7 nucleotides matching TRBD1. Germline assignment: CDR1 KGHSH and CDR2 LQKENI. The CDR3 is made up of 21 amino acids. The trim removed 3 bases at V and 1 base at J, leaving 23 bases unmatched. CDR3 in DNA: TGTGCCAGCTCACCTCTCTCGGGAATTGGCCCGGACAGGATAACCCAAGAGACCCAGTACTTC. This sequence encodes CASSPLSGIGPDRITQETQYF. Full variable domain (remainder filled in from reference TRBV18 and TRBJ2-5): NAGVMQNPRHLVRRRGQEARLRCSPMKGHSHVYWYRQLPEEGLKFMVYLQKENIIDESGMPKERFSAEFPKEGPSILRIQQVVRGDSAAYFCASSPLSGIGPDRITQETQYFGPGTRLLVL.

The CDR3 coding sequence is TGCGCCAGCAGCTTGGAAAGAGGCCCGGCGGGGGGCTACACCTTC. Residues: CASSLERGPAGGYTF. V gene TRBV5-1 combines with J gene TRBJ1-2; no firm D call. The V gene lost 0 bases and the J gene lost 8 bases, with 17 bases spanning the gap. Germline values: CDR1 SGHRS, CDR2 YFSETQ. The CDR3 has 15 residues.

The chain couples TRBV12-3 or TRBV12-4 to TRBJ1-2, with TRBD1 as a possible D gene (5 bases). The V and J ends lost 5 bases and 5 bases respectively, with 12 bases between them. The CDR3 loop spans 13 amino acids. CDR3 loop: CASSPLQVYGYTF. For the CDR3, the DNA is TGTGCCAGCAGTCCCTTACAGGTATATGGCTACACCTTC.